Here is one T cell receptor (beta chain) with its context. There is no known antigen for this receptor. No per-base quality is available; no much larger clone lies one base away. Unmatched junction bases come to 10, with V trimmed by 6 bases and J by 7 bases. The germline V gene specifies ENHRY as CDR1 and SYGVKD as CDR2. The CDR3 starts with the cysteine, ends with the phenylalanine, and has 14 residues. Only CDR3 DNA remains: 42 bases, in frame from the first base. TCRbeta CDR3 regions were amplified from genomic DNA by means of the immunoSEQ Assay, a bias-controlled multiplex PCR. For the original study's pipeline: The number of nucleated cells in each sample was estimated from the amplification of reference gene primers within the assay. Sequence reads were collapsed and filtered to measure the absolute abundance of every unique TCRbeta CDR3 rearrangement. For each sample, productive Simpson clonality was calculated by taking the square root of Simpson's diversity index across productive rearrangements. TCRdb obtained this table from immuneACCESS and retained in-frame rearrangements with V and J assigned. These tables miss some clones; where compared with another copy, unresolved V genes account for less than half of the shortfall, and the remainder is unexplained. The V and J calls and the clone size are those of that table, but D and trimming were determined from the DNA. The sample profile shows over 200,000 clones; 70% to 90% of them were found once. Around 16% of the sample lies in the top ten.

This entry belongs to a study of blood T cell repertoires in COVID-19 (dated by TCRdb to about 2020). With regard to the full study: Collaborator samples came from the United States, Italy and Spain and covered acute and convalescent phases of COVID-19. The material from the prospective study consisted of cDNA or gDNA derived from T cells, B-cell-depleted T cells, or PBMCs. Deeply sampled blood TCRbeta repertoires from subjects exposed to, actively infected with, or recovered from COVID-19 were included in the dataset. The repertoires were released in a freely available public database intended as a resource for research on the immune response to SARS-CoV-2. The samples were drawn from two sources: the first 160 participants of the ongoing ImmuneRACE study, and over 950 subjects contributed by 6 global collaborators. Sample metadata almost always included a de-identified subject ID, COVID-19 status, age in years and sex. Where available, HLA class I and class II types were obtained from metadata supplied by the sample provider rather than from assay-based typing.

Enrolling through a virtual design, the prospective study's participants ranged in age from roughly 18 to 100 years and lived across roughly 23 United States geographic areas. In the prospective study, cohorts were assigned on the basis of participant-reported clinical history obtained from a screening survey and a study questionnaire. For ImmuneRACE Cohort 3, a participant was defined as recovered based on two consecutive negative NP/OP PCR tests, clearance by a healthcare professional, or resolution of symptoms. In the prospective study, whole blood, serum and a nasopharyngeal or oropharyngeal swab were collected from each participant by mobile phlebotomists. Over a roughly two-month period, participants in the prospective study had the option of providing additional blood draws and questionnaires. Before DNA extraction, blood samples from the prospective study were shipped at room temperature or frozen.

Broader findings and caveats from the paper: How much clinical and demographic metadata was included differed by source and by participant, and the metadata was provided uncurated.

The sample was PBMCs or T cells enriched from blood (not recorded which). The chain uses TRBV10-3 and TRBJ1-2, and 8 junction bases match TRBD1. This receptor was taken from a man aged 18 to 29 who had recovered from COVID-19. In nucleotide form, the sequence is TGTGCCATCAGAGGACAGGGTCTGTATTCTGGCTACACCTTC. This yields the protein CAIRGQGLYSGYTF.